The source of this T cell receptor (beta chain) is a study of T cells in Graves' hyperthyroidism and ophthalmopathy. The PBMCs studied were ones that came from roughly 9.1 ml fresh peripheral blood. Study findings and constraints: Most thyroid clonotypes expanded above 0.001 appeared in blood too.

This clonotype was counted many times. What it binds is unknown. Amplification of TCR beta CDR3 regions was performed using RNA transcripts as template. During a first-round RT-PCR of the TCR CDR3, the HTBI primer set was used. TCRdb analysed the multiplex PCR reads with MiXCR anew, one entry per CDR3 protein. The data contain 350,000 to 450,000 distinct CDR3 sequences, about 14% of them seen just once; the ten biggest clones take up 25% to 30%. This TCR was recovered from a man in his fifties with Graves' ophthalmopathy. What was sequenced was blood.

For the CDR3, the DNA is TGTGCCAGCAGTGCGACAGTAAACTATGGCTACACCTTC. Its translation is CASSATVNYGYTF. The V call is TRBV6-1, the J call TRBJ1-2, with a weak D call TRBD1 (5 bases). V was clipped by 4 bases and J by 2 bases, with 8 bases between them. The CDR3 has 13 residues. Germline CDR1 and CDR2: MNHNS and SASEGT.